The T cell receptor (beta chain) under discussion was sequenced for a study of T cells after yellow fever vaccination. In this sample, this clonotype turned up many times. Study results and caveats: From the bulk population, abundant clonotypes could contaminate and appear within FACS-sorted repertoires. After the booster, about 95% of CD4 and approximately 87% of CD8 primary-response clones were re-detected.

TCRdb independently ran MiXCR on the 5' RACE reads; one entry per CDR3 protein. Of over 15,000 distinct CDR3 sequences listed, around 4% are singletons. The TCR sequence derives from a young man who received the YFV17D yellow fever vaccine. The starting material was PBMCs, either bulk or a sorted T-cell subset (CD4+, CD8+, memory, or dextramer-sorted; not recorded which), obtained 15 days after the yellow fever booster vaccination.

The chain's CDR3 is CASTLYQETQYF. The CDR3 region has the DNA TGTGCCAGCACTCTATACCAAGAGACCCAGTACTTC. The genes are TRBV5-8 and TRBJ2-5, with no clear D. The CDR3 is made up of 12 amino acids. The V and J ends lost 6 bases and 0 bases respectively, with 6 bases between them. Germline lookup yields CDR1 SGHTS and CDR2 YDEGEE.